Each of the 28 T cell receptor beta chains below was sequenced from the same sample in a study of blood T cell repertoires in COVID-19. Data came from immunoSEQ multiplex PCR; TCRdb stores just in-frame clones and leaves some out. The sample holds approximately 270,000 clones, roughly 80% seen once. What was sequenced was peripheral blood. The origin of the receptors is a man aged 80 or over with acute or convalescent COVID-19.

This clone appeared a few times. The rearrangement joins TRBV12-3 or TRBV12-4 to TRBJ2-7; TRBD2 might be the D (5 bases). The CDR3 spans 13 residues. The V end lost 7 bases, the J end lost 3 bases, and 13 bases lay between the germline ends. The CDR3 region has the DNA TGTGCCAGCATGGGGAGCCGGCACTACGAGCAGTACTTC. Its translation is CASMGSRHYEQYF.

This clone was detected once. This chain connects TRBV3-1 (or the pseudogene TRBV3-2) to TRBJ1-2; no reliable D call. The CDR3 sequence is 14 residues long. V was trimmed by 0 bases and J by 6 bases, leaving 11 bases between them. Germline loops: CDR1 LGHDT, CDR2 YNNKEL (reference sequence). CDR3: CASSQDLRRHGYTF. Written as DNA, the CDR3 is TGTGCCAGCAGCCAAGATTTGCGTCGCCATGGCTACACCTTC.

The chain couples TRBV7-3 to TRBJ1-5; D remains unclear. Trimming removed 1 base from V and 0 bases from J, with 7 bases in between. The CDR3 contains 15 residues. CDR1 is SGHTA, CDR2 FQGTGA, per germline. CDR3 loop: CASSLSRPSNQPQHF. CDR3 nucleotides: TGTGCCAGCAGCTTAAGCAGGCCTAGCAATCAGCCCCAGCATTTT.

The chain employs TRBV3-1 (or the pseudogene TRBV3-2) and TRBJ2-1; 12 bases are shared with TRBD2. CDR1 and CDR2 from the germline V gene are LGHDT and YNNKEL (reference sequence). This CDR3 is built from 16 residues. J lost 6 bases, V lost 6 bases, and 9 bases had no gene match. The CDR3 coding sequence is TGTGCCAGCAGTCCCTTGACTAGCGGGAGAGCCAATGAGCAGTTCTTC. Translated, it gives CASSPLTSGRANEQFF.

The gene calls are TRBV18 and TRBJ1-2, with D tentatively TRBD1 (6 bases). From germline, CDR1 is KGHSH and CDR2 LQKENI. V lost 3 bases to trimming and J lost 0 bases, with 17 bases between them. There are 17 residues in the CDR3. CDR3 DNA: TGTGCCAGCTCACCGAGGGGGGGCAACCCCTCTAACTATGGCTACACCTTC. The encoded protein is CASSPRGGNPSNYGYTF.

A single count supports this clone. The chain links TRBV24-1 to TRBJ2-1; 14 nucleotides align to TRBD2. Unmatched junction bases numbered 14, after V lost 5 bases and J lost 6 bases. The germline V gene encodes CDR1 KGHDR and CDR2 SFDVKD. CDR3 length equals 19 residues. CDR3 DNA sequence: TGTGCCACCAGTGGGGCTGCCGGGACTAGCGGGAGTAACGGCAATGAGCAGTTCTTC. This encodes CATSGAAGTSGSNGNEQFF.

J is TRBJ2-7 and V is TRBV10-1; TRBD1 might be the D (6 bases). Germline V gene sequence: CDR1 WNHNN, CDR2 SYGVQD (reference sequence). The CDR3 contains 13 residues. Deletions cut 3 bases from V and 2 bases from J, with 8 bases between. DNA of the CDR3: TGCGCCAGCAGTGAAGGGGGACCCTACGAGCAGTACTTC. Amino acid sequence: CASSEGGPYEQYF.

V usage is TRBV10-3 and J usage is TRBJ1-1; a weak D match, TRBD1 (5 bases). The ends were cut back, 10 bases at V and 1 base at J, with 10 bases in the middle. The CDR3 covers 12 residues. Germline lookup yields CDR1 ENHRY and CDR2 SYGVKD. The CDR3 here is CATATGNTEAFF. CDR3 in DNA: TGTGCCACTGCTACAGGGAACACTGAAGCTTTCTTT.

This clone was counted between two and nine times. Written as DNA, the CDR3 is TGTGCCAGCAGCTTAGAGATAAATTCACCCCTCCACTTT. This encodes CASSLEINSPLHF. The rearrangement joins TRBV7-3 to TRBJ1-6, with unresolved D. Germline CDR1 reads SGHTA; CDR2 reads FQGTGA. This CDR3 region has 13 residues. With 2 bases removed from V and 7 bases from J, the gap between germline ends came to 6 bases.

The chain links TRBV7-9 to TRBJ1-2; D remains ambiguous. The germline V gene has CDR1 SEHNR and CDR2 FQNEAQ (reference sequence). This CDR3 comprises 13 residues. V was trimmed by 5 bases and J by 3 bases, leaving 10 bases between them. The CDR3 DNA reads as TGTGCCAGCAGCCCGACACGATACTATGGCTACACCTTC. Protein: CASSPTRYYGYTF.

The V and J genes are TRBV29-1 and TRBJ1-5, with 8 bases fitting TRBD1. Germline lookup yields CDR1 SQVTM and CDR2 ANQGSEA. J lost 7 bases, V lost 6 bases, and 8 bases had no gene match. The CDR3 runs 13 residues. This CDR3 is CSVGQGRGQPQHF. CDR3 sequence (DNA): TGCAGCGTCGGACAGGGAAGAGGCCAGCCCCAGCATTTT. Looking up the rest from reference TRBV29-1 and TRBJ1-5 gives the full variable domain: SAVISQKPSRDICQRGTSLTIQCQVDSQVTMMFWYRQQPGQSLTLIATANQGSEATYESGFVIDKFPISRPNLTFSTLTVSNMSPEDSSIYLCSVGQGRGQPQHFGDGTRLSIL.

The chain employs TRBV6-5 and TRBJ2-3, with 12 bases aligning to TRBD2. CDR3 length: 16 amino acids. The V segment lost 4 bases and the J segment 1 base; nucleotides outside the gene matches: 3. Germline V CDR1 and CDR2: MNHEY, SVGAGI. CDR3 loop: CASSSSGGGGTDTQYF. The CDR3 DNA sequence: TGTGCCAGCAGTTCTAGCGGGGGGGGCGGCACAGATACGCAGTATTTT.

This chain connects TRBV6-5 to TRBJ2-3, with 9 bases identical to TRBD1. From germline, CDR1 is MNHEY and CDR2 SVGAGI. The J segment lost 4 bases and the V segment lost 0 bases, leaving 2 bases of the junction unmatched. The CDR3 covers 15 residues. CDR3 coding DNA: TGTGCCAGCAGTTACTCACGGACAGGGGCAGATACGCAGTATTTT. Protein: CASSYSRTGADTQYF.

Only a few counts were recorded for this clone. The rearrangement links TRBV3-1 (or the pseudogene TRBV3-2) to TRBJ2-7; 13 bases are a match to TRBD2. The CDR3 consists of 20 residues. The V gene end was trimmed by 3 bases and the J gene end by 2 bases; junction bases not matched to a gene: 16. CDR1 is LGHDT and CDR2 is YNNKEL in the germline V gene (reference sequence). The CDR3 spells CASSQGSITSGGGFTYEQYF. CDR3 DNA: TGTGCCAGCAGCCAGGGATCGATAACTAGCGGGGGGGGCTTTACCTACGAGCAGTACTTC.

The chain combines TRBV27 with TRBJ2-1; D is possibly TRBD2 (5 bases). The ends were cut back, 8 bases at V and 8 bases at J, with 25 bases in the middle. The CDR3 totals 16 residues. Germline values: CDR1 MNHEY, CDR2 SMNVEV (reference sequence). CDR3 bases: TGTGCCAGCCGATCGGGAAGCGGTCTAGTGCTCCATGAGCAGTTCTTC. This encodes CASRSGSGLVLHEQFF.

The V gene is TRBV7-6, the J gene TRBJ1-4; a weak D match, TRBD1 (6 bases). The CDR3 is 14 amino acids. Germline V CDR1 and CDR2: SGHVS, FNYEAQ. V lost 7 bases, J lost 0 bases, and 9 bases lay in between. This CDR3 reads CASTRGATNEKLFF. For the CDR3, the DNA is TGTGCCAGCACCAGGGGAGCAACTAATGAAAAACTGTTTTTT.

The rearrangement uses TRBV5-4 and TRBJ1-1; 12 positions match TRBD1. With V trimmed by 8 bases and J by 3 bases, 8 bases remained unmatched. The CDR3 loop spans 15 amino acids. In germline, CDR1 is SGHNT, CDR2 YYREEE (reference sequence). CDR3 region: CASGRDRGRDTEAFF. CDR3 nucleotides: TGTGCCAGTGGCCGGGACAGGGGGCGGGACACTGAAGCTTTCTTT. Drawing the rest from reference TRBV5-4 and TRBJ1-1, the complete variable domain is ETGVTQSPTHLIKTRGQQVTLRCSSQSGHNTVSWYQQALGQGPQFIFQYYREEENGRGNFPPRFSGLQFPNYSSELNVNALELDDSALYLCASGRDRGRDTEAFFGQGTRLTVV.

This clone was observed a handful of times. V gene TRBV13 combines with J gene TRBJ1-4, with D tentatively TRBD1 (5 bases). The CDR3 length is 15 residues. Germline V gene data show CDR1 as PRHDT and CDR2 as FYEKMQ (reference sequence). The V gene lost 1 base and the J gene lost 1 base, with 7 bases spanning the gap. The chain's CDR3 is CASSLERGTNEKLFF. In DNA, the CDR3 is TGTGCCAGCAGCTTAGAAAGGGGAACTAATGAAAAACTGTTTTTT.

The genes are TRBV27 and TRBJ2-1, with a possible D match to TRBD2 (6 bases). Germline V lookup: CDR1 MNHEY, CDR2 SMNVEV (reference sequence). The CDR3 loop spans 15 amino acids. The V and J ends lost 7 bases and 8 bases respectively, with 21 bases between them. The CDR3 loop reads CASTLRLGVFYEQFF. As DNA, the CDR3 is TGTGCCAGCACCCTGAGACTAGGAGTGTTCTATGAGCAGTTCTTC.

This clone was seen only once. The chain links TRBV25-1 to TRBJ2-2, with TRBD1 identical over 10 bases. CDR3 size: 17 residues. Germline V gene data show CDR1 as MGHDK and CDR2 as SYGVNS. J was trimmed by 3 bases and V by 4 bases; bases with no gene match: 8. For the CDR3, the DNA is TGTGCCAGCAGTGCCTCCGGGACAGGGGTCCACACCGGGGAGCTGTTTTTT. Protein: CASSASGTGVHTGELFF.

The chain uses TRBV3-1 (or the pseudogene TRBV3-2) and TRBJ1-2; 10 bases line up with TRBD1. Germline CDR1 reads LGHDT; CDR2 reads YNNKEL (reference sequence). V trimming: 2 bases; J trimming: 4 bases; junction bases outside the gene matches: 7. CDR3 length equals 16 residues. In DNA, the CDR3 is TGTGCCAGCAGCCAAACCCTGGACAGGGGGGTCTATGGCTACACCTTC. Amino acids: CASSQTLDRGVYGYTF.

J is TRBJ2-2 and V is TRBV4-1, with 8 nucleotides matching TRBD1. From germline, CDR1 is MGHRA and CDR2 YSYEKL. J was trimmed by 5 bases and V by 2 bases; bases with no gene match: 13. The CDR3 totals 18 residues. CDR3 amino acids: CASSQITIQGARTGELFF. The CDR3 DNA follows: TGCGCCAGCAGCCAAATTACCATTCAGGGGGCGCGGACCGGGGAGCTGTTTTTT.

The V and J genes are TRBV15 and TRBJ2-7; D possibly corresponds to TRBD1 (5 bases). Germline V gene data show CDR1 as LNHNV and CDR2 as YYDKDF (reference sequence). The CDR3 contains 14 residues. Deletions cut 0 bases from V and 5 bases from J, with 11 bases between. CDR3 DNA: TGTGCCACCAGCAGAGATCCCCCCAGGGACGAGCAGTACTTC. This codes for CATSRDPPRDEQYF. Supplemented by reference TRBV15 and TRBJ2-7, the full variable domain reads DAMVIQNPRYQVTQFGKPVTLSCSQTLNHNVMYWYQQKSSQAPKLLFHYYDKDFNNEADTPDNFQSRRPNTSFCFLDIRSPGLGDTAMYLCATSRDPPRDEQYFGPGTRLTVT.

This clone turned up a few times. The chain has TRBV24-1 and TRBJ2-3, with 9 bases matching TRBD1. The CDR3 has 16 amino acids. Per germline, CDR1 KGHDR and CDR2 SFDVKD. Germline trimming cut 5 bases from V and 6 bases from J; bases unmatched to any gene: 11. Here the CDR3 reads CATSVGTGTLMDTQYF. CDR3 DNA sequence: TGTGCCACCAGTGTGGGGACAGGGACCTTGATGGATACGCAGTATTTT.

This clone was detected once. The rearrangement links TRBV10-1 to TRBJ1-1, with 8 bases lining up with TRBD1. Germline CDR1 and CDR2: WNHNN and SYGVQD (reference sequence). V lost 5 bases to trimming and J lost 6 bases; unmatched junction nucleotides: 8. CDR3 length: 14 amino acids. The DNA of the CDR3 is TGCGCCAGCAGTCGGACAGGGTCGCACGCTGAAGCTTTCTTT. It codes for CASSRTGSHAEAFF.

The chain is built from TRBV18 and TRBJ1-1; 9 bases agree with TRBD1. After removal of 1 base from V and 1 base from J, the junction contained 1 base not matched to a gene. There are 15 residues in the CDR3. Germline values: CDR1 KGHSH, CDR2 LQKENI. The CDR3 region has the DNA TGTGCCAGCTCACCACGGGACAGGGCGAACACTGAAGCTTTCTTT. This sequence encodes CASSPRDRANTEAFF.

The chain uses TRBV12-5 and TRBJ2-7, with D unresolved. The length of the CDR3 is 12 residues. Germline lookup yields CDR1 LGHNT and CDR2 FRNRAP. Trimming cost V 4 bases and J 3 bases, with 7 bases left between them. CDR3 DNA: TGTGCTAGTGGTTGGTCGGGCTACGAGCAGTACTTC. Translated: CASGWSGYEQYF.

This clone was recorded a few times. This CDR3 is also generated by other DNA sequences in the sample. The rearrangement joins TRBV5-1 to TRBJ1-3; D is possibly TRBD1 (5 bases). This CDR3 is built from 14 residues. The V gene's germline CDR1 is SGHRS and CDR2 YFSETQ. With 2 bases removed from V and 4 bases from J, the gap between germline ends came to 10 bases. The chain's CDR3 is CASSLAGIGNTIYF. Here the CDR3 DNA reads TGCGCCAGCAGCTTAGCAGGGATAGGAAACACCATATATTTT.